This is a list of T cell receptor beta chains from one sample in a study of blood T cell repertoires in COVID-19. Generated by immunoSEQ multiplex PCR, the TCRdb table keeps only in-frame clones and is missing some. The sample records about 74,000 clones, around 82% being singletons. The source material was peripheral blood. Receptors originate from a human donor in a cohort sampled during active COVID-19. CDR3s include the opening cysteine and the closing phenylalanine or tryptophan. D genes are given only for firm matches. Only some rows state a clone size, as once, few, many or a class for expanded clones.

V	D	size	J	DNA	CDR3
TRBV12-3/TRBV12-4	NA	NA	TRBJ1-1	TGTGCCAGCAAATCCCCGGGAACTGAAGCTTTCTTT	CASKSPGTEAFF
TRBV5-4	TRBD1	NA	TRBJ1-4	TGTGCCAGCAGCCGAACGGACAGGGATGGAGAAAAACTGTTTTTT	CASSRTDRDGEKLFF
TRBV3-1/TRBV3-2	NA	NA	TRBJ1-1	TGTGCCAGCAGCCTCACCCGTATGTGGAGAGGGACTGAAGCTTTCTTT	CASSLTRMWRGTEAFF
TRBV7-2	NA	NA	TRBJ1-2	TGTGCCAGCAGCTTTCTCATGGCATCTGGCTACACCTTC	CASSFLMASGYTF
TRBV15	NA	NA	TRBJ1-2	TGTGCCACCAGCAGAGGTCGGGATACCTATGGCTACACCTTC	CATSRGRDTYGYTF
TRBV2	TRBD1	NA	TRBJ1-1	TGTGCCAGCACCTCCAATGGACAGGGCGAAAAAGCTTTCTTT	CASTSNGQGEKAFF
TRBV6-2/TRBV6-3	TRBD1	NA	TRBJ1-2	TGTGCCAGCAGTGCCCCGACAGGGGGATATGGCTACACCTTC	CASSAPTGGYGYTF
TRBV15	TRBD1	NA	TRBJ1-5	TGTGCCACCAGCAGGGGACAGGGAGCGGAGCCCCAGCATTTT	CATSRGQGAEPQHF
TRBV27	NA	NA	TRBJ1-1	TGTGCCAGCAGTTTATATTCCGGGGGAGGAACTGAAGCTTTCTTT	CASSLYSGGGTEAFF
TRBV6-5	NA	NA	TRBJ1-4	TGTGCCAGCAGCCGGTCTAATGAAAAACTGTTTTTT	CASSRSNEKLFF
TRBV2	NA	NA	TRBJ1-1	TGTGCCAGCAGGCCCCGGGAGTTCAACACTGAAGCTTTCTTT	CASRPREFNTEAFF
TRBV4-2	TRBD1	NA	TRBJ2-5	TGTGCCAGCAGCCAAGGGTCCCGGGACAGGGTCAGAGAGACCCAGTACTTC	CASSQGSRDRVRETQYF
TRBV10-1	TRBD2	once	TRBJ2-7	TGCGCCAGCCCCCCGGGGGGCGAGCAGTACTTC	CASPPGGEQYF
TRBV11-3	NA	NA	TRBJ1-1	TGTGCCAGCAGCTCTCACACAGGGACCAACACTGAAGCTTTCTTT	CASSSHTGTNTEAFF
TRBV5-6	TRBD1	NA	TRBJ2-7	TGTGCCAGCTTTACTAGACAGGGTAAGCACGAGCAGTACTTC	CASFTRQGKHEQYF
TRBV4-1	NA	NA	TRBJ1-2	TGCGCCAGCAGCCGGGGCAGCAACGCCTATGGCTACACCTTC	CASSRGSNAYGYTF
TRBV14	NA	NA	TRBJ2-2	TGTGCCAGCAGCCAGAACAGCCGACTAATCGGAGAGCTGTTTTTT	CASSQNSRLIGELFF
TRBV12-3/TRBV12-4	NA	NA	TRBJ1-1	TGTGCCAGCAGTGCAACAGTAAACACTGAAGCTTTCTTT	CASSATVNTEAFF
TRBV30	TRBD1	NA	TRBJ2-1	TGTGCCTGGAGGGCTATATCTACGGGACAGGGGGCCAATGAGCAGTTCTTC	CAWRAISTGQGANEQFF
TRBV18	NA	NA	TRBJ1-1	TGTGCCAGCTCACCAGGCTCGGGACAAAACACTGAAGCTTTCTTT	CASSPGSGQNTEAFF
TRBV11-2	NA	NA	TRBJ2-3	TGTGCCAGCAGCTTAGAAGGAGACCATACAGATACGCAGTATTTT	CASSLEGDHTDTQYF
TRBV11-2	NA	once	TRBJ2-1	TGTGCCAGCAGCCCACTCGGACAGTACAATGAGCAGTTCTTC	CASSPLGQYNEQFF
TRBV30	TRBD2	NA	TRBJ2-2	TGTGCCTGGAGTAAGGGGACTAGCGGGGTTAACACCGGGGAGCTGTTTTTT	CAWSKGTSGVNTGELFF
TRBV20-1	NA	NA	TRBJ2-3	TGCAGTGCACGCAGGGATGATACGCAGTATTTT	CSARRDDTQYF
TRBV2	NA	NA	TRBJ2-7	TGTGCCAGCAATAGAGACGGGAGCTCCTACGAGCAGTACTTC	CASNRDGSSYEQYF
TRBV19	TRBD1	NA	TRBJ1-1	TGTGCCAGTAGAGTCGGACAGGGCTCTGAAGCTTTCTTT	CASRVGQGSEAFF
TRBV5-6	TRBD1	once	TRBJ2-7	TGTGCCAGCAGCCTATTTACCGGGGACAGGCGGGAGCAGTACTTC	CASSLFTGDRREQYF
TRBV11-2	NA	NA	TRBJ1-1	TGTGCCAGCAGCTTAGCAACCCTAGGGGGAGTGATCACTGAAGCTTTCTTT	CASSLATLGGVITEAFF
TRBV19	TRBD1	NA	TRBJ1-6	TGTGCCAGTAGTACATACCGGGACAGGGGAACACCCCTCCACTTT	CASSTYRDRGTPLHF
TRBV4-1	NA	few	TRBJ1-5	TGCGCCAGCAGCCCGCAGGGAAATGGTCAGCCCCAGCATTTT	CASSPQGNGQPQHF
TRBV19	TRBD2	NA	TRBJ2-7	TGTGCCAGTAGCGGGACTAGCGGGGGTGCCTCCTACGAGCAGTACTTC	CASSGTSGGASYEQYF
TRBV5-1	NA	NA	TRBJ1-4	TGCGCCAGCAGCTTGGGTCTTGGGGGCACAACTAATGAAAAACTGTTTTTT	CASSLGLGGTTNEKLFF
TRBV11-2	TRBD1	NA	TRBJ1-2	TGTGCCAGCAGCTACGGGACAGACTATGGCTACACCTTC	CASSYGTDYGYTF
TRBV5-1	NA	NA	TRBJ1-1	TGCGCCAGCAGCTTGGATACGGTTCTCACTGAAGCTTTCTTT	CASSLDTVLTEAFF
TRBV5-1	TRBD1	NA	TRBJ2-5	TGCGCCAGCAGCGTACAGACAGGGGAAGAAGAGACCCAGTACTTC	CASSVQTGEEETQYF
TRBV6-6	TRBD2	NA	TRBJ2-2	TGTGCCAGCAGAGAATCGGGACTAGGTGTTGGCGGGGAGCTGTTTTTT	CASRESGLGVGGELFF
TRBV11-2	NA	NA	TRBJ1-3	TGTGCCAGCAGCTTAGGTGGCGGGACTGGAAACACCATATATTTT	CASSLGGGTGNTIYF